Reported below is one T cell receptor (beta chain). The sample is drawn from a study of long-term antiretroviral therapy in people with HIV. It was version v3.0 of the immunoSEQ assay that was run at survey level. TCRdb's table, derived via immunoSEQ multiplex PCR, lists solely in-frame clones and lacks some. The profile shows 20,000 to 30,000 clones, around 88% of them singletons. Germline-derived CDR1 and CDR2 are MGHDK and SYGVNS. The V and J ends lost 7 bases and 0 bases, in that order; junction bases with no gene match: 12. The CDR3 has 17 residues. Source: unsorted PBMCs, taken 3 years after starting antiretroviral therapy. The chain is built from TRBV25-1 and TRBJ1-1; 9 positions match TRBD1. This sequence originates from a man between 18 and 29 years old with HIV. The chain's CDR3 is CASTSGQGTRMNTEAFF. CDR3 coding DNA: TGTGCCAGCACTTCCGGACAGGGGACAAGGATGAACACTGAAGCTTTCTTT.